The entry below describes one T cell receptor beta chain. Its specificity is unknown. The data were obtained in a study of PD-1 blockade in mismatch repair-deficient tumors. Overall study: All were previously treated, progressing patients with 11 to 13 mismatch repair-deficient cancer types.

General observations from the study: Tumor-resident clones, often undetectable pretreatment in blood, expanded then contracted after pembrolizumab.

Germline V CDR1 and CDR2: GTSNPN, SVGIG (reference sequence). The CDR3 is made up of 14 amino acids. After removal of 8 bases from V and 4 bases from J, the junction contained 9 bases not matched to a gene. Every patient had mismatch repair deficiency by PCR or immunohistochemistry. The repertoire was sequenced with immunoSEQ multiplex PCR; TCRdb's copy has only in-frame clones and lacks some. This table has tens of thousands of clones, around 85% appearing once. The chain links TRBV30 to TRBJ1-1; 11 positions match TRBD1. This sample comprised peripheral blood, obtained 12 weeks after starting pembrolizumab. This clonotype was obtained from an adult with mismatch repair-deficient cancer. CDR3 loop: CARRDRGVGTEAFF. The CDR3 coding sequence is TGTGCCCGCAGGGACAGGGGGGTCGGCACTGAAGCTTTCTTT.